A selection of T cell receptor beta chains follows, all from one sample in a study of cytotoxic CD8 clonotypes in ibrutinib-treated CLL. Using immunoSEQ multiplex PCR, the repertoire was profiled, and TCRdb retains in-frame clones only, with some absent. The sample consists of approximately 120,000 clones, 84% of them appearing once. The specimen was PBMCs, collected after 24 months of ibrutinib treatment. The receptors were gathered from a human donor with chronic lymphocytic leukemia. The CDR3 runs from the conserved cysteine through the conserved F or W. The D gene is left open where the match is weak. A clone size is listed for some rows: how often the clone was seen (once, few, many), or a class if it is expanded.

. | TRBJ2-2 | TRBV30 | 14 | TRBD1 | TGTGCCTGGATGACAGGGGGTAACACCGGGGAGCTGTTTTTT | CAWMTGGNTGELFF
. | TRBJ2-3 | TRBV9 | 12 | . | TGTGCCAGCAGCTCATCCACAGATACGCAGTATTTT | CASSSSTDTQYF
. | TRBJ1-1 | TRBV10-2 | 19 | TRBD1 | TGCGCCAGCAGGGGGACAGGAGCCCCTCTCAGACAAAGAAACACTGAAGCTTTCTTT | CASRGTGAPLRQRNTEAFF
. | TRBJ1-1 | TRBV28 | 11 | . | TGTGCCAGCAGAGGTACAGGTGAAGCTTTCTTT | CASRGTGEAFF
. | TRBJ1-4 | TRBV5-4 | 16 | TRBD1 | TGTGCCAGCAGCTTGGTGGGACAGGGTAGGGATGAAAAACTGTTTTTT | CASSLVGQGRDEKLFF
once | TRBJ2-2 | TRBV5-6 | 15 | . | TGTGCCAGCAGCTGGGACGGGGGCGAGGACGGGGAGCTGTTTTTT | CASSWDGGEDGELFF
. | TRBJ1-2 | TRBV25-1 | 16 | . | TGTGCCAGCAGTGACCCGTCCGGGAGGGGCTACTATGGCTACACCTTC | CASSDPSGRGYYGYTF
. | TRBJ1-3 | TRBV2 | 14 | . | TGTGCCAGCAGTGAATGGGACTCTGGAAACACCATATATTTT | CASSEWDSGNTIYF
. | TRBJ1-2 | TRBV28 | 14 | . | TGTGCCAGCAGTGTCCAGGGACGGGGCTCTGGCTACACCTTC | CASSVQGRGSGYTF
. | TRBJ1-4 | TRBV4-3 | 15 | TRBD1 | TGCGCCAGCAGCCAAGACAGGGGGGGTGATGAAAAACTGTTTTTT | CASSQDRGGDEKLFF
. | TRBJ1-1 | TRBV5-6 | 16 | . | TGTGCCAGCAGCCTACAAAACGGGGCCCTGGGGACTGAAGCTTTCTTT | CASSLQNGALGTEAFF
. | TRBJ1-1 | TRBV4-1 | 15 | . | TGCGCCAGCAGCCAAGATAGGGGGGCTGGCACTGAAGCTTTCTTT | CASSQDRGAGTEAFF
. | TRBJ2-1 | TRBV10-1 | 22 | TRBD2 | TGCGCCAGCAGTGAGCAGGTTCGTGGGACTAGCGGGGGGTCTAGCTCCTACAATGAGCAGTTCTTC | CASSEQVRGTSGGSSSYNEQFF
. | TRBJ1-4 | TRBV18 | 16 | TRBD1 | TGTGCCAGCTCACCGAGCGGCGGACAGGGGAATGAAAAACTGTTTTTT | CASSPSGGQGNEKLFF
. | TRBJ1-2 | TRBV11-2 | 16 | TRBD1 | TGTGCCAGCAGCTCCTCCCCGACAGGGGGCTCTTATGGCTACACCTTC | CASSSSPTGGSYGYTF
. | TRBJ1-1 | TRBV19 | 15 | TRBD1 | TGTGCCAGTAGTATCCCCGGGGCAGGGGGCACTGAAGCTTTCTTT | CASSIPGAGGTEAFF
. | TRBJ1-6 | TRBV27 | 16 | TRBD1 | TGTGCCAGCAGTTTGCAGGGGGCCTCCTATAATTCACCCCTCCACTTT | CASSLQGASYNSPLHF
. | TRBJ2-7 | TRBV5-4 | 14 | . | TGTGCCAGCAGCCCGGACACCAGATCCTACGAGCAGTACTTC | CASSPDTRSYEQYF